The source of this T cell receptor beta chain is a study of T cell responses to AZD1222 COVID-19 vaccine. Per germline, CDR1 SGHRS and CDR2 YFSETQ. With V trimmed by 4 bases and J by 0 bases, 3 bases remained unmatched. CDR3 length: 16 residues. Sequencing was performed with immunoSEQ multiplex PCR; in TCRdb, only in-frame clones are kept and a portion is missing. The repertoire holds 75,000 to 100,000 clones, 75% to 90% seen once, with approximately 7% in the top ten. The rearrangement uses TRBV5-1 and TRBJ2-2; 10 bases map to TRBD1. The source material was peripheral blood, sampled on day 0 of AZD1222 vaccination. This clonotype was obtained from an adult in good health. This CDR3 reads CASSRDRGSNTGELFF. CDR3 in DNA: TGCGCCAGCAGCAGGGACAGGGGTTCGAACACCGGGGAGCTGTTTTTT.